The clone carrying this TCR beta chain was seen only a few times. The antigen remains unidentified. PCR primers comprised 60 Vbeta and 13 Jbeta primers. Sequencing used immunoSEQ multiplex PCR; TCRdb keeps in-frame clones, though not all of them. The sample lists over 85,000 clones; under 85% were seen once. The data are from a study of cytomegalovirus exposure and HLA in healthy donors. Study-wide results and limits: Association of a missense DCLRE1C variant with TCR beta V- and J-gene trimming was reported in a later analysis.

Sampled while nominally healthy, donors likely had unrecorded immune exposures. V lost 3 bases, J lost 4 bases, and 24 bases lay in between. Germline assignment: CDR1 SQVTM and CDR2 ANQGSEA. The CDR3 loop spans 17 amino acids. The source is a female donor in good health and CMV-seropositive. The material sequenced was PBMCs. The chain is built from TRBV29-1 and TRBJ1-1; a weak D match, TRBD1 (6 bases). The CDR3: CSVDRRGNRERATEAFF. Here the CDR3 DNA reads TGCAGCGTTGATAGGCGAGGGAACAGGGAAAGGGCCACTGAAGCTTTCTTT.